This T cell receptor beta chain originates from a study of blood T cell repertoires in COVID-19 (dated by TCRdb to the early 2020s). Background on the whole study: The collaborator samples originated in the United States, Italy and Spain and spanned the acute and convalescent phases of COVID-19. Subjects who had been exposed to COVID-19, were actively infected with it, or had recovered from it provided the deeply sampled blood TCRbeta repertoires that made up the dataset. Where available, HLA class I and class II types were obtained from metadata supplied by the sample provider rather than from assay-based typing. A freely available public database, intended as a resource for researchers studying the immune response to SARS-CoV-2, is where the repertoires were released. The samples were drawn from two sources: the first 160 participants of the ongoing ImmuneRACE study, and 1,200 or so subjects contributed by 6 global collaborators. Sample metadata almost always included a de-identified subject ID, COVID-19 status, age in years and sex. The material from the prospective study consisted of cDNA or gDNA derived from T cells, B-cell-depleted T cells, or PBMCs. Results and caveats for the whole study, not just this receptor: Clinical and demographic metadata were provided uncurated, with the amount varying by source and participant.

The immunoSEQ Assay, a bias-controlled multiplex PCR, was used to amplify TCRbeta CDR3 regions from genomic DNA. The authors' pipeline ran thus. Nucleated cell counts per sample were estimated from amplification of reference gene primers within the assay. To quantify the absolute abundance of each unique TCRbeta CDR3 rearrangement, sequence reads were collapsed and filtered. Productive Simpson clonality was computed per sample as the square root of Simpson's diversity index over productive rearrangements. TCRdb holds this immuneACCESS table with in-frame rearrangements only. Some clones are missing; in checked studies, unresolved V genes explain under half, and the rest has no known cause. The V and J calls and clone size come from that table; D and trimming were worked out from the DNA. The sample has approximately 100,000 clones on record, 85% of them singletons. The ten largest clones add up to 35% to 40% of the sample.

Each collaborating institution followed its own protocols to collect whole blood in K2EDTA tubes. Collaborator samples were shipped for TCRbeta analysis as frozen whole blood, isolated PBMCs, or DNA extracted from either sample type. Points on this clone: Its recognized antigen is unknown. No much larger clone is present one base from it, and per-base qualities are unavailable.

Material: peripheral blood. The clonotype originates from a man of 80 years or more with acute or convalescent COVID-19.

The sequence in DNA is TGTGCCAGCAGCCAAGAGCGGACTAGCGGGAGGCATGAGCAGTTCTTC. Translation gives CASSQERTSGRHEQFF. The sequence joins TRBV3-1 (or the pseudogene TRBV3-2) to TRBJ2-1; 14 central bases correspond to TRBD2. Measured from the cysteine to the phenylalanine, the CDR3 is 16 residues long. Only the CDR3 part of the read is kept: 48 bases, read in frame from the first base. Ends trimmed: V by 0 bases, J by 8 bases; bases unmatched to a gene: 3. CDR1 and CDR2 were assigned from the germline V gene (reference sequence) as LGHDT and YNNKEL.